This TCR beta chain was documented in a study of T cell repertoires in cytomegalovirus infection. For the study at large: CMV epitopes that were recently identified and HLA-C-restricted were used alongside well-studied HLA-B-restricted ones. A matching HLA type, together with CMV infection, was signaled by public TCR beta signatures. Findings of the study overall: HLA-C-restricted TCR beta clonotypes specific for CMV led the ex vivo response.

Points on this clonotype: Antigen specificity is unknown.

TCRdb re-analysed the reads in MiXCR, keeping a single row per CDR3 protein. The data show roughly 160,000 distinct CDR3 sequences, less than 25% seen once. V lost 0 bases and J lost 2, with 10 bases in between. Germline V gene lookup returns CDR1 SGDLS and CDR2 YYNGEE. The CDR3 is 15 residues long. This sample comprised CD8+ T cells from cultured PBMCs, obtained from culture after CMV antigen stimulation. This receptor was identified in a human donor in good health (CMV status not recorded). Some clones in this sample may be carry-over from other donors' samples. The J gene is TRBJ2-3, the V gene TRBV9; D is possibly TRBD2 (7 bases). The CDR3 here is CASSVGGGLTDTQYF. The CDR3 DNA sequence: TGTGCCAGCAGCGTAGGCGGGGGCCTCACAGATACGCAGTATTTT.